This T cell receptor (beta chain) was retrieved from a study of shared clonotypes between healthy human individuals. Study-level results: Even with large depth, rarefaction showed that sorted-subset sequencing was incomplete. The study sampled only blood, and tissue repertoires likely differ. Non-shared clonotypes had lower generation probabilities than those shared by all four donors. Having only a few donors restricted how much genetic and exposure-history diversity was captured.

Generated by immunoSEQ multiplex PCR, the TCRdb table keeps only in-frame clones and is missing some. The data contain hundreds of thousands of clones, approximately 96% of them seen just once; the ten biggest clones take up less than 0.12%. CD45RO-negative, CCR7-selected cells formed the naive CD8 fraction, which excluded terminally differentiated effector memory CD45RA+ cells. The CDR3 is made up of 16 amino acids. The trim removed 2 bases at V and 1 base at J, leaving 6 bases unmatched. Germline CDR1 reads SQVTM; CDR2 reads ANQGSEA. A word on this clone: Antigen specificity is unknown.

Sequencing input: naive CD8+ T cells sorted from blood. This chain links TRBV29-1 with TRBJ2-3; TRBD2 aligns across 10 bases. This receptor was taken from a woman aged 25 to 45 in good health. The CDR3 reads CSVEFASGSGTDTQYF. The CDR3 nucleotides read TGCAGCGTTGAATTCGCTAGCGGGAGTGGCACAGATACGCAGTATTTT.